These 31 T cell receptor beta chains share one sample of origin, sequenced in a study of relationships among human T cell subsets. The T cell receptor alpha and beta CDR3 regions were amplified from mRNA by semiquantitative ARM-PCR. In ARM-PCR, communal superprimers followed tagged nested gene-specific primers for exponential amplification. TCRdb reprocessed the multiplex PCR reads via MiXCR and lists one record per CDR3 protein. The table has 8,500 to 10,000 distinct CDR3 sequences, 50% to 60% seen once; the top ten hold around 5%. From the CD45RA-negative fraction, anti-CD45RO beads picked out CD45RA-RO+ memory T cells. The sample consisted of memory T cells sorted from blood. Every receptor here comes from a man aged 35 to 55 in good health.

J is TRBJ2-1 and V is TRBV12-3 or TRBV12-4, with 7 bases that match TRBD2. V was clipped by 7 bases and J by 4 bases; unmatched bases: 13. This CDR3 contains 16 residues. The CDR3 loop reads CASTSLPGGLYNEQFF. CDR3 bases: TGTGCCAGCACCTCTCTCCCGGGAGGTCTTTACAATGAGCAGTTCTTC.

This clonotype came up a few times. The V call is TRBV11-2, the J call TRBJ2-2; the D gene is possibly TRBD1 (5 bases). The CDR3 length is 17 residues. Deletions cut 2 bases from V and 2 bases from J, with 15 bases between. Germline values: CDR1 SGHAT, CDR2 FQNNGV. The CDR3 sequence: CASSLRGAADNTGELFF. CDR3 nucleotide sequence: TGTGCCAGCAGCTTAAGGGGCGCTGCGGATAACACCGGGGAGCTGTTTTTT.

V usage is TRBV20-1 and J usage is TRBJ2-7; maybe TRBD1 (5 bases). The germline V and J ends were trimmed by 5 bases and 2 bases, with 19 bases remaining between them. This CDR3 comprises 15 residues. Germline values: CDR1 DFQATT, CDR2 SNEGSKA (reference sequence). The CDR3 is CSALNGWGTPYEQYF. CDR3 bases: TGCAGTGCTCTAAACGGGTGGGGCACTCCCTACGAGCAGTACTTC.

This chain links TRBV12-3 or TRBV12-4 with TRBJ1-5, with D unresolved. The V end lost 3 bases, the J end lost 0 bases, and 9 bases lay between the germline ends. CDR3 length: 15 amino acids. The DNA of the CDR3 is TGTGCCAGCAGTTTTAGAGGGATTAGCAATCAGCCCCAGCATTTT. It encodes CASSFRGISNQPQHF.

The rearrangement joins TRBV11-2 to TRBJ1-5; D gene uncertain. The CDR3 has 13 residues. V dropped 0 bases and J dropped 7 bases, with 7 bases sitting between them. From germline, CDR1 is SGHAT and CDR2 FQNNGV. This chain's CDR3 is CASSLDVEQPQHF. CDR3 DNA: TGTGCCAGCAGCTTAGACGTTGAGCAGCCCCAGCATTTT.

This sequence joins TRBV28 and TRBJ2-5; D is uncertain. Looked up from germline, CDR1 is MDHEN and CDR2 is SYDVKM. The CDR3 is made up of 11 amino acids. Trimming removed 2 bases from V and 2 bases from J, with 0 bases in between. This CDR3 is CASSLQETQYF. In DNA, the CDR3 is TGTGCCAGCAGTTTACAAGAGACCCAGTACTTC.

In this sample, this clonotype turned up a few times. The chain recombines TRBV5-6 with TRBJ2-1; D is tentatively TRBD1 or TRBD2 (5 bases each). The germline V and J ends were trimmed by 1 base and 3 bases, with 14 bases remaining between them. CDR3 length: 16 residues. CDR1 is SGHDT, CDR2 YYEEEE, per germline. The CDR3 DNA reads as TGTGCCAGCAGCTTGCCGGGGCGCAGCGGCTACAATGAGCAGTTCTTC. Translation gives CASSLPGRSGYNEQFF. The entire variable domain, with the rest obtained from reference TRBV5-6 and TRBJ2-1, is as follows: DAGVTQSPTHLIKTRGQQVTLRCSPKSGHDTVSWYQQALGQGPQFIFQYYEEEERQRGNFPDRFSGHQFPNYSSELNVNALLLGDSALYLCASSLPGRSGYNEQFFGPGTRLTVL.

This chain links TRBV6-6 with TRBJ1-2, with 7 bases aligning to TRBD1. V shed 4 bases, J shed 5 bases, and the junction held 4 bases outside the gene matches. Germline V gene data show CDR1 as MNHNY and CDR2 as SVGAGI (reference sequence). The CDR3 loop spans 13 amino acids. As DNA, the CDR3 is TGTGCCAGCAGTTCCGGACAGGTTTATGGCTACACCTTC. Translating it yields CASSSGQVYGYTF.

The chain joins TRBV29-1 to TRBJ2-7; 8 bases fit TRBD1. Germline V gives CDR1 SQVTM, CDR2 ANQGSEA. The ends lost 2 bases at V and 6 bases at J; junction bases unmatched: 6. There are 13 residues in the CDR3. DNA for the CDR3: TGCAGCGTTGAACTGGACAGGGTTCCCGAGCAGTACTTC. This encodes CSVELDRVPEQYF.

This sequence joins TRBV29-1 and TRBJ2-5; the match to TRBD1 covers 9 bases. In germline, CDR1 is SQVTM, CDR2 ANQGSEA. The CDR3 contains 15 residues. The J segment lost 2 bases and the V segment lost 7 bases, leaving 11 bases of the junction unmatched. CDR3 DNA sequence: TGCAGCGCTCCTGACAGGGGGAGTGGGCAAGAGACCCAGTACTTC. It encodes CSAPDRGSGQETQYF.

This clonotype turned up a few times. V and J are TRBV7-9 and TRBJ2-5; tentatively, D is TRBD1 (6 bases). V was pared by 10 bases and J by 5 bases, with 14 bases between. The CDR3 length is 12 residues. Germline-derived CDR1 and CDR2 are SEHNR and FQNEAQ (reference sequence). This CDR3 is CATRQVTETQYF. For the CDR3, the DNA is TGTGCCACACGACAGGTTACGGAGACCCAGTACTTC.

This clonotype was observed a handful of times. This chain connects TRBV30 to TRBJ2-5; D is ambiguous. Deletions cut 1 base from V and 4 bases from J, with 1 base between. The CDR3 extends over 10 amino acids. The germline V gene has CDR1 GTSNPN and CDR2 SVGIG (reference sequence). For the CDR3, the DNA is TGTGCCTGGAGTGCAGAGACCCAGTACTTC. Residues: CAWSAETQYF.

For the CDR3, the DNA is TGTGCCAGCAGTTTGGGAGGGGGCGCCTCAGGTGAGCAGTTCTTC. Its translation: CASSLGGGASGEQFF. The chain has TRBV28 and TRBJ2-1; D may match TRBD1 or TRBD2 (7 bases each). The CDR3 is made up of 15 amino acids. CDR1 and CDR2 from the germline V gene are MDHEN and SYDVKM. The V end lost 3 bases, the J end lost 9 bases, and 18 bases lay between the germline ends.

The chain is built from TRBV27 and TRBJ2-3, with D possibly matching TRBD2 (6 bases). Germline values: CDR1 MNHEY, CDR2 SMNVEV (reference sequence). With 5 bases removed from V and 2 bases from J, the gap between germline ends came to 8 bases. The CDR3 is made up of 13 amino acids. The CDR3: CASSQDYTDTQYF. The DNA of the CDR3 is TGTGCCAGCAGTCAGGACTACACAGATACGCAGTATTTT.

The chain has TRBV5-6 and TRBJ1-2; 11 bases are shared with TRBD1. CDR3 length: 15 residues. Germline V gives CDR1 SGHDT, CDR2 YYEEEE. V shed 4 bases, J shed 5 bases, and the junction held 7 bases outside the gene matches. CDR3 residues: CASSDRDRGRYGYTF. CDR3 DNA sequence: TGTGCCAGCAGCGACCGGGACAGGGGGAGATATGGCTACACCTTC.

V gene TRBV11-2 combines with J gene TRBJ2-3, with D possibly TRBD1 on 6 matching bases. The germline V gene encodes CDR1 SGHAT and CDR2 FQNNGV. This CDR3 is built from 19 residues. The V end lost 5 bases, the J end lost 1 base, and 25 bases lay between the germline ends. The CDR3 region is CASSHRTGNGLVRTDTQYF. The CDR3 nucleotides are TGTGCCAGCAGCCACAGAACAGGGAATGGCCTAGTTCGCACAGATACGCAGTATTTT.

The V and J genes are TRBV7-9 and TRBJ2-1, with D unclear. Trimming shortened V by 4 bases and J by 8 bases, and 9 bases separated the two germline ends. The CDR3 loop spans 12 amino acids. Germline CDR1 SEHNR, CDR2 FQNEAQ (reference sequence). The CDR3 here is CASSSRKDEQFF. In nucleotides, the CDR3 is TGTGCCAGCAGCTCCAGGAAAGATGAGCAGTTCTTC.

The chain carries TRBV10-3 and TRBJ1-2, with TRBD1 matching 8 bases. With V trimmed by 3 bases and J by 2 bases, 5 bases remained unmatched. Germline loops: CDR1 ENHRY, CDR2 SYGVKD. The CDR3 is 15 residues long. The CDR3 is CAISDIGQGNYGYTF. In DNA form, the CDR3 reads TGTGCCATCAGTGATATTGGACAGGGAAACTATGGCTACACCTTC.

The V and J genes are TRBV2 and TRBJ2-5; weak D call: TRBD1 (5 bases). The V gene lost 5 bases and the J gene lost 7 bases, with 17 bases spanning the gap. Germline loops: CDR1 SNHLY, CDR2 FYNNEI. The CDR3 covers 14 residues. This CDR3 reads CASSIVQATGTQYF. The CDR3 nucleotides read TGTGCCAGCAGTATCGTACAGGCCACCGGGACCCAGTACTTC.

This clonotype was seen more than once but under ten times. V is TRBV6-5 and J is TRBJ2-7; D unresolved. Germline V CDR1 and CDR2: MNHEY, SVGAGI. Trimming stripped 0 bases from V and 7 bases from J, with 13 bases between. This CDR3 is 14 amino acids long. The CDR3 DNA is TGTGCCAGCAGTTACTCCTTGGTCTCCCTGGAGCAGTACTTC. Translated, it gives CASSYSLVSLEQYF.

By sample share, this clonotype is medium-sized. The V call is TRBV14, the J call TRBJ2-1; 13 bases are shared with TRBD2. Germline V CDR1 and CDR2: SGHDN, FVKESK. CDR3 length: 16 amino acids. V lost 1 base and J lost 7; bases outside the gene matches: 4. The CDR3 nucleotides are TGTGCCAGCAGCCAAGGGACTAGCGGGAGAAGGAATGAGCAGTTCTTC. It translates to CASSQGTSGRRNEQFF.

The V gene is TRBV20-1, the J gene TRBJ2-5, with D unclear. V lost 0 bases, J lost 1 base, and 12 bases lay in between. CDR3 size: 15 residues. Germline CDR1 is DFQATT and CDR2 is SNEGSKA (reference sequence). The CDR3, as DNA: TGCAGTGCTAGAGATTGGTCCAGTCGCCAAGAGACCCAGTACTTC. Translation gives CSARDWSSRQETQYF.

The rearrangement uses TRBV30 and TRBJ2-3; possibly TRBD2 for D (5 bases). Per the germline V gene, CDR1 is GTSNPN and CDR2 is SVGIG (reference sequence). Trimming shortened V by 3 bases and J by 1 base, and 8 bases separated the two germline ends. The CDR3 sequence is 13 residues long. This CDR3 is CAWRISGTDTQYF. In nucleotides, the CDR3 is TGTGCCTGGAGAATTAGCGGCACAGATACGCAGTATTTT.

The V call is TRBV19, the J call TRBJ1-6, with D maybe TRBD1 (6 bases). Germline CDR1 LNHDA, CDR2 SQIVND (reference sequence). V was shortened by 5 bases and J by 7 bases, with 9 bases between the two germline ends. The CDR3 totals 13 residues. The CDR3 is CASSATGNSPLHF. In DNA, the CDR3 is TGTGCCAGTAGTGCCACAGGGAATTCACCCCTCCACTTT.

V gene TRBV6-4 combines with J gene TRBJ2-3; no clear D gene. The CDR3 extends over 13 amino acids. Trimming took 2 bases from V and 9 from J, leaving 12 bases between them. Germline V gene sequence: CDR1 MRHNA, CDR2 SNTAGT. CDR3 region: CASSDTLGSTQYF. Written as DNA, the CDR3 is TGTGCCAGCAGTGACACTTTGGGGTCCACGCAGTATTTT.

This sequence joins TRBV20-1 and TRBJ2-7; D is ambiguous. The CDR3 extends over 11 amino acids. Germline V gene lookup returns CDR1 DFQATT and CDR2 SNEGSKA (reference sequence). With 6 bases removed from V and 3 bases from J, the gap between germline ends came to 9 bases. CDR3 coding DNA: TGCAGTGCCCAGGACCGCTACGAGCAGTACTTC. Protein product: CSAQDRYEQYF.

This clonotype was found a few times. The chain carries TRBV11-2 and TRBJ1-5; D is ambiguous. Germline V gene data show CDR1 as SGHAT and CDR2 as FQNNGV. V shed 0 bases and J shed 5 bases, with 11 bases lying between them. The CDR3 has 15 amino acids. The CDR3 nucleotides are TGTGCCAGCAGCTTAGATAGTCAGCCCCATCAGCCCCAGCATTTT. It yields the protein CASSLDSQPHQPQHF.

By frequency in the sample, this clonotype is medium-sized. The CDR3 region has the DNA TGTGCCAGCAGCAAGGCCAGAACCCTCCACTTT. This gives the protein CASSKARTLHF. V gene TRBV14 combines with J gene TRBJ1-6; no clear D. This CDR3 is 11 amino acids long. Trimming took 5 bases from V and 14 from J, leaving 10 bases between them. CDR1 is SGHDN and CDR2 is FVKESK in the germline V gene. The full variable domain, its missing parts supplied by reference TRBV14 and TRBJ1-6, is EAGVTQFPSHSVIEKGQTVTLRCDPISGHDNLYWYRRVMGKEIKFLLHFVKESKQDESGMPNNRFLAERTGGTYSTLKVQPAELEDSGVYFCASSKARTLHFGNGTRLTVT.

This rearrangement joins TRBV28 to TRBJ2-5; possibly TRBD1 for D (6 bases). CDR3 length equals 12 residues. Germline V CDR1 and CDR2: MDHEN, SYDVKM. V gave up 6 bases and J gave up 7 bases, with 12 bases separating them. The CDR3 sequence: CASRQTGGTQYF. For the CDR3, the DNA is TGTGCCAGCAGACAGACAGGAGGGACCCAGTACTTC.

V is TRBV13 and J is TRBJ2-7; D is ambiguous. Trimming removed 0 bases at V and 3 bases at J, with 9 bases between. This CDR3 comprises 14 residues. The V gene's germline CDR1 is PRHDT and CDR2 FYEKMQ (reference sequence). The CDR3 loop reads CASSLGGYLYEQYF. CDR3 sequence (DNA): TGTGCCAGCAGCTTAGGAGGGTACCTCTACGAGCAGTACTTC.

This clonotype was detected only a few times. This chain joins TRBV4-1 and TRBJ1-5; no firm D call. Germline values: CDR1 MGHRA, CDR2 YSYEKL. Trimming stripped 0 bases from V and 4 bases from J, with 25 bases between. The CDR3 spans 20 residues. The CDR3 here is CASSQDPYRREGLSNQPQHF. CDR3 DNA: TGCGCCAGCAGCCAAGACCCCTACCGAAGGGAGGGCCTCTCGAATCAGCCCCAGCATTTT.